Below, 12 T cell receptor beta chains from the same sample are listed, as sequenced in a study of T cell responses to AZD1222 COVID-19 vaccine. The table came from immunoSEQ multiplex PCR; TCRdb's copy has only in-frame clones and leaves some out. The table shows 200,000 or so clones, with approximately 90% occurring only once. The sequencing here drew on peripheral blood, taken on day 0 of AZD1222 vaccination. These TCRs come from an adult in good health.

The chain joins TRBV6-1 to TRBJ1-5, with a weak D call TRBD1 (5 bases). Germline lookup yields CDR1 MNHNS and CDR2 SASEGT. The CDR3 runs to 14 residues. V was pared by 1 base and J by 7 bases, with 11 bases between. As DNA, the CDR3 is TGTGCCAGCAGTGAAGGCTCAGGGTTACAGCCCCAGCATTTT. The encoded protein is CASSEGSGLQPQHF.

The rearrangement joins TRBV5-6 to TRBJ1-1; D call uncertain. Germline CDR1 reads SGHDT; CDR2 reads YYEEEE. V was shortened by 1 base and J by 5 bases, with 6 bases between the two germline ends. The CDR3 consists of 12 residues. The CDR3 nucleotides are TGTGCCAGCAGCTTGAAATGGACTGAAGCTTTCTTT. Translation gives CASSLKWTEAFF.

This clone was counted once. V is TRBV7-9 and J is TRBJ1-3, with D maybe TRBD1 (5 bases). The germline V gene encodes CDR1 SEHNR and CDR2 FQNEAQ (reference sequence). V lost 6 bases, J lost 0 bases, and 12 bases lay in between. The CDR3 covers 15 residues. The CDR3 sequence: CASSGRDLSGNTIYF. CDR3 DNA sequence: TGTGCCAGCAGTGGGCGGGACCTCTCTGGAAACACCATATATTTT.

The chain joins TRBV7-2 to TRBJ2-7; D is possibly TRBD2 (6 bases). The germline V and J ends were trimmed by 5 bases and 0 bases, with 14 bases remaining between them. The CDR3 runs to 15 residues. Germline CDR1 SGHTA, CDR2 FQGNSA. This CDR3 is CASSPWGVSSYEQYF. DNA for the CDR3: TGTGCCAGCAGCCCCTGGGGGGTGAGCTCCTACGAGCAGTACTTC.

The rearrangement links TRBV20-1 to TRBJ2-7; D is ambiguous. Trimming left V 4 bases short and J 6 bases short, with 10 bases between. The CDR3 consists of 11 residues. Germline CDR1 DFQATT, CDR2 SNEGSKA (reference sequence). CDR3 loop: CSATQEPEQYF. CDR3 DNA sequence: TGCAGTGCTACTCAGGAACCCGAGCAGTACTTC.

This clone was detected only once. V usage is TRBV24-1 and J usage is TRBJ2-1; 7 bases fit TRBD2. CDR3 size: 15 residues. Germline trimming cut 1 base from V and 8 bases from J; bases unmatched to any gene: 7. Germline CDR1 reads KGHDR; CDR2 reads SFDVKD. CDR3 loop: CATSDFSGKVDEQFF. DNA for the CDR3: TGTGCCACCAGTGATTTCAGCGGGAAGGTCGATGAGCAGTTCTTC.

This chain links TRBV25-1 with TRBJ1-2; TRBD1 matches 8 bases. Trimming at V came to 8 bases and at J to 8 bases, leaving 10 bases not matched to a gene. Germline lookup yields CDR1 MGHDK and CDR2 SYGVNS. The CDR3 has 13 amino acids. CDR3 DNA: TGTGCCAGCGGAGACAGGGGCCCACAAGGCTACACCTTC. It encodes CASGDRGPQGYTF.

This rearrangement joins TRBV2 to TRBJ1-5; D possibly corresponds to TRBD1 (6 bases). CDR1 and CDR2 (germline): SNHLY, FYNNEI. Trimming pared 5 bases from V and 3 bases from J, leaving 11 bases between. The CDR3 length is 14 residues. In DNA form, the CDR3 reads TGTGCCAGCAGTACCAACAGGGACAATCAGCCCCAGCATTTT. Translation: CASSTNRDNQPQHF.

V is TRBV10-3 and J is TRBJ1-1, with a possible D match to TRBD1 (6 bases). The length of the CDR3 is 11 residues. Trimming shortened V by 11 bases and J by 5 bases, and 12 bases separated the two germline ends. Germline-derived CDR1 and CDR2 are ENHRY and SYGVKD. The CDR3 sequence: CASRTETEAFF. The CDR3 DNA reads as TGTGCCTCCCGGACAGAGACTGAAGCTTTCTTT.

This clone was seen once. V and J are TRBV21-1 and TRBJ1-1; the table assigns TRBD1, which was not confirmed against the DNA. TRBV21-1 is a pseudogene. The CDR3 runs 18 residues. The CDR3 sequence is CASSNRDRDHWLNTEAFF. Here the CDR3 DNA reads TGTGCCAGCAGCAACCGGGACAGAGACCACTGGCTGAACACTGAAGCTTTCTTT.

The CDR3 here is CASSTPSRDRNNEQFF. In DNA, the CDR3 is TGTGCCAGCAGTACACCCTCCCGGGACAGAAACAATGAGCAGTTCTTC. The gene calls are TRBV27 and TRBJ2-1; TRBD1 aligns across 7 bases. Germline V gene data show CDR1 as MNHEY and CDR2 as SMNVEV (reference sequence). Trimming cost V 5 bases and J 5 bases; bases outside gene matches: 12. This CDR3 contains 16 residues.

The chain employs TRBV9 and TRBJ2-5; 11 nucleotides align to TRBD2. CDR3 length: 17 amino acids. The germline gives CDR1 SGDLS, CDR2 YYNGEE. Unmatched junction bases numbered 8, after V lost 2 bases and J lost 2 bases. CDR3 protein: CASSVGSGGGQQETQYF. The CDR3 nucleotides read TGTGCCAGCAGCGTGGGTAGCGGGGGGGGTCAGCAAGAGACCCAGTACTTC.